This TCR beta chain was identified in a study of neurological immune-mediated disorders. Study background: The study included about 34 multiple sclerosis patients, approximately 30 relapsing-remitting and 3 secondary progressive.

This clonotype has ten or more counts. Its matching antigen is unknown. Time point indicated: longitudinal time-point 1 (baseline). CDR3 size: 18 residues. Germline assignment: CDR1 ENHRY and CDR2 SYGVKD. Losses at the gene ends were 6 bases for V and 1 base for J; bases not matched to a gene: 14. The cDNA was synthesized by means of template-switch 5'RACE, which was carried out with 10-nucleotide random UMIs. TCRdb recomputed calls from the 5' RACE reads with MiXCR, one row per CDR3 protein. This repertoire shows tens of thousands of distinct CDR3 sequences, under 4% found once; its top ten account for around 7.7%. Study-wide points: While HTLV-1-associated myelopathy showed the greatest TCR clonal expansion, multiple sclerosis showed the least, falling below healthy controls.

Sequenced material: PBMCs. The J gene is TRBJ2-1, the V gene TRBV10-3; TRBD1 agrees at 8 bases. The source of this sequence is a woman in her sixties or seventies with multiple sclerosis. The CDR3 loop reads CAIRGAGQVRISYNEQFF. DNA for the CDR3: TGTGCCATCAGAGGGGCGGGACAGGTTCGTATTTCCTACAATGAGCAGTTCTTC.